The clone carrying this TCR beta chain showed up just a few times. As yet, its antigen is unknown. TCR beta cDNA libraries included unique molecular identifiers. TCRdb used MiXCR to reprocess the PCR reads, holding one entry per CDR3 protein. The sample consists of some 690,000 distinct CDR3 sequences, roughly 27% of them appearing once. The CDR3 contains 14 residues. Germline values: CDR1 LGHDT, CDR2 YNNKEL (reference sequence). V lost 0 bases and J 5 bases, leaving 10 bases between the germline ends. The data were taken from a study of post-analysis software for immune sequencing data. Regarding the study as a whole: Samples from one preparation batch, clustered by F measure, grouped strongly together. Among 5 or 6 TRBV segments more frequent in patients than controls were TRBV5-6, TRBV5-1 and TRBV20-1.

This TCR came from a girl aged 10-17 years with multiple sclerosis. The sequenced material came from blood. V is TRBV3-1 and J is TRBJ2-5; D gene ambiguous. CDR3 bases: TGTGCCAGCAGCCAAGAGGGGTATTGGGAGACCCAGTACTTC. It translates to CASSQEGYWETQYF.